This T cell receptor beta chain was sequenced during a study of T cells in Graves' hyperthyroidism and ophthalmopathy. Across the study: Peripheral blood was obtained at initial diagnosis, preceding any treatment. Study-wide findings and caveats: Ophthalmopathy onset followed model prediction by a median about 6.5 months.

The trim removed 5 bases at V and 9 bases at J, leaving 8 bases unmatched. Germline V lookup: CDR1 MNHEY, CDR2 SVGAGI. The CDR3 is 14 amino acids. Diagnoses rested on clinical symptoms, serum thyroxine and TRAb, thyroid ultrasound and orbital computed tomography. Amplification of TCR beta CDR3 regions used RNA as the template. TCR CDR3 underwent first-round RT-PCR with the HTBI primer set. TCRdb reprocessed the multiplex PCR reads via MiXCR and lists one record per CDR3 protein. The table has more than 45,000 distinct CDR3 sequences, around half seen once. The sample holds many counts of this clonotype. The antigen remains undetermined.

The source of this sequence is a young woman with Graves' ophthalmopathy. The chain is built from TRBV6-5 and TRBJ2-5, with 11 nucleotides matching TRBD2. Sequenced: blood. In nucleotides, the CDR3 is TGTGCCAGCAGTCTGACTAGCGGGGTTGTGGCCCAGTACTTC. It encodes CASSLTSGVVAQYF.